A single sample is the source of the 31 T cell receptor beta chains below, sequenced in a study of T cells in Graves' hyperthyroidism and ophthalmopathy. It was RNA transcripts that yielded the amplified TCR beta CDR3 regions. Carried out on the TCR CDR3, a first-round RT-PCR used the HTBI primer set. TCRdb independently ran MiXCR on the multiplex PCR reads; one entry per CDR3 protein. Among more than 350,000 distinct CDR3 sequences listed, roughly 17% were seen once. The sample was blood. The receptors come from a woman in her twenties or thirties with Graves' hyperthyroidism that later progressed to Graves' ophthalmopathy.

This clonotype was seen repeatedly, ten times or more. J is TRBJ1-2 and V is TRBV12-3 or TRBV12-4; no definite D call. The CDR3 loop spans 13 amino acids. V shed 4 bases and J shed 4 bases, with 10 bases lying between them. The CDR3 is CASSSEVSYGYTF. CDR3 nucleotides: TGTGCCAGCAGTTCTGAAGTATCCTATGGCTACACCTTC.

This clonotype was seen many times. The CDR3 DNA reads TGCGCCAGCAGTGAGTGGACCGGGACAGAAAAACTGTTTTTT. Its translation is CASSEWTGTEKLFF. The V and J genes are TRBV10-2 and TRBJ1-4; tentatively, D is TRBD1 (6 bases). CDR3 size: 14 residues. The V gene lost 1 base and the J gene lost 8 bases, with 11 bases spanning the gap. Germline assignment: CDR1 WSHSY and CDR2 SAAADI.

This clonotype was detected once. CDR3 coding DNA: TGTGCCAGCAGCGATTCTATCTTAGCGGGAGCCCACAATGAGCAGTTCTTC. The encoded protein is CASSDSILAGAHNEQFF. The rearrangement joins TRBV27 to TRBJ2-1, with 9 bases aligning to TRBD2. CDR1 and CDR2 (germline): MNHEY, SMNVEV (reference sequence). V lost 6 bases to trimming and J lost 5 bases; unmatched junction nucleotides: 14. The CDR3 has 17 residues.

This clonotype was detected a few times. CDR3 sequence (DNA): TGTGCCAGCTGTCCGTCGGACAGGGGGCCTCAAGAGACCCAGTACTTC. Protein: CASCPSDRGPQETQYF. The chain links TRBV6-4 to TRBJ2-5; 11 nucleotides align to TRBD1. CDR3 length: 16 residues. Germline values: CDR1 MRHNA, CDR2 SNTAGT. With 8 bases clipped from V and 2 bases from J, the junction kept 10 bases outside the gene matches.

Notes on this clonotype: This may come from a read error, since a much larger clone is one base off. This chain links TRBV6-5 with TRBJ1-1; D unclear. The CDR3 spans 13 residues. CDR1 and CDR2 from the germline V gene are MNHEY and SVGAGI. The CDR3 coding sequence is TGTGCCTGCAGTTATTTTTACAGCCCTGAAGCTTTCTTT. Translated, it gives CACSYFYSPEAFF.

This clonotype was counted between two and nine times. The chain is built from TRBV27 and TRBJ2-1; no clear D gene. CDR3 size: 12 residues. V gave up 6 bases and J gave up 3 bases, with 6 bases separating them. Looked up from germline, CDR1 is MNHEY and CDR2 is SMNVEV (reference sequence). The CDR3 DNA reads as TGTGCCAGCAGACAGAGCTACAATGAGCAGTTCTTC. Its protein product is CASRQSYNEQFF.

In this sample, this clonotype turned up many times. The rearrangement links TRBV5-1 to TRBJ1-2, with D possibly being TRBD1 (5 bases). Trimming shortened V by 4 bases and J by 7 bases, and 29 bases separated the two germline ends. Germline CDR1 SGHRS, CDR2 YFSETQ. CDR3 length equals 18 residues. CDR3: CASSPLGQVLPPVRGYTF. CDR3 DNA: TGCGCCAGCAGCCCCCTGGGGCAGGTCCTTCCCCCTGTACGTGGCTACACCTTC.

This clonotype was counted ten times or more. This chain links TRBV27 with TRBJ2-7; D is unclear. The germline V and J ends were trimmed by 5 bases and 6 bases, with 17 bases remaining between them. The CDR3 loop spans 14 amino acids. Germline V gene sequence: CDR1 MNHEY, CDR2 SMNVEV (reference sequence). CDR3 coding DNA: TGTGCCAGCAGTGACATATTGACACCGACCGAGCAGTACTTC. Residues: CASSDILTPTEQYF.

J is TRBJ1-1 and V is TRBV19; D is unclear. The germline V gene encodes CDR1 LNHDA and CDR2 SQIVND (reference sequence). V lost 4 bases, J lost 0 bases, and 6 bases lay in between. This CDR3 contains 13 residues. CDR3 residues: CASSNTLNTEAFF. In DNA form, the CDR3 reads TGTGCCAGTAGTAACACGTTGAACACTGAAGCTTTCTTT.

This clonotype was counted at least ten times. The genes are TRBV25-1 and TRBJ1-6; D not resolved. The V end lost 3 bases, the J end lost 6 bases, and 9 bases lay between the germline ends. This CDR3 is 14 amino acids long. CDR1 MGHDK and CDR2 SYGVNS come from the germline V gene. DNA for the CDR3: TGTGCCAGCAGTGATCCAGAAACTAATTCACCCCTCCACTTT. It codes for CASSDPETNSPLHF.

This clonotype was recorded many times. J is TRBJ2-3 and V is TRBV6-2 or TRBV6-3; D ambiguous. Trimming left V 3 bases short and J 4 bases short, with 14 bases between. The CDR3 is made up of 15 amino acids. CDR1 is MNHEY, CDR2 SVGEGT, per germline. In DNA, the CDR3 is TGTGCCAGCAGTTATATCCCCCAGCCCGCAGATACGCAGTATTTT. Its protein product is CASSYIPQPADTQYF.

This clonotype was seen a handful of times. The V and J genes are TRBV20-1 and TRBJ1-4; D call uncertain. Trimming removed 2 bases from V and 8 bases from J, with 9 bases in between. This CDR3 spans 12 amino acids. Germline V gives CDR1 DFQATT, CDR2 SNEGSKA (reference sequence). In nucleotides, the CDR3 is TGCAGTGCTAGAATTTTGGGGGAAAAACTGTTTTTT. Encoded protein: CSARILGEKLFF.

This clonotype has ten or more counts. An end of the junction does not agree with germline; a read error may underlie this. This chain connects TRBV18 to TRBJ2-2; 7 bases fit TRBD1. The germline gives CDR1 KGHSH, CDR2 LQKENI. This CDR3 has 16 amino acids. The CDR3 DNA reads TGTGCCAGCTCACCACCCGGGACAGCGAAAACCGGGGAGCTGTTTTTT. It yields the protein CASSPPGTAKTGELFF.

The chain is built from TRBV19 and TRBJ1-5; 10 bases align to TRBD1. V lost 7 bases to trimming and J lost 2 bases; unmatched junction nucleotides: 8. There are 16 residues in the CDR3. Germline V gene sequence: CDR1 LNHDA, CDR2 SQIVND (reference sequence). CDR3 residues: CASNMDRGFGNQPQHF. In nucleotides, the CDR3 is TGTGCCAGTAACATGGACAGGGGGTTTGGCAATCAGCCCCAGCATTTT.

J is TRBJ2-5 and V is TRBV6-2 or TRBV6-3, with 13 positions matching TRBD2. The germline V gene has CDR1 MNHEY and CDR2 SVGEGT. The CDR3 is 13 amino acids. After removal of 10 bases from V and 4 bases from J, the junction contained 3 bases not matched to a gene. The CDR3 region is CATGLAGVETQYF. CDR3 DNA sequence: TGTGCCACAGGACTAGCGGGAGTAGAGACCCAGTACTTC.

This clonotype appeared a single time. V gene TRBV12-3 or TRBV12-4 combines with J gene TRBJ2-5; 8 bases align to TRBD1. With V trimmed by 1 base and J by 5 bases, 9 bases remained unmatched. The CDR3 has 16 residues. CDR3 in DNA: TGTGCCAGCAGTTTAGACGGGACAGGCGAAGGGGAGACCCAGTACTTC. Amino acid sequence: CASSLDGTGEGETQYF.

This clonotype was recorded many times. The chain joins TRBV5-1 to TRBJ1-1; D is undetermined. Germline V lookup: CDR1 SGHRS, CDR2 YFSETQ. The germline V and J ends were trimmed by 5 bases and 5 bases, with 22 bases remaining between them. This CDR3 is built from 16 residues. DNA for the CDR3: TGCGCCAGCAGTTCGCCTCGCAGCGGTGCGGAAACTGAAGCTTTCTTT. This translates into CASSSPRSGAETEAFF.

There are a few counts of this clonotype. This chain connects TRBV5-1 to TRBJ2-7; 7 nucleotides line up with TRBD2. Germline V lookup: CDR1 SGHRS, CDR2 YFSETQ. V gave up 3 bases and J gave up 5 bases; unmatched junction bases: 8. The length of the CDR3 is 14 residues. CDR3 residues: CASSYGGGPDEQYF. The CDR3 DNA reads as TGCGCCAGCAGCTACGGGGGAGGGCCGGACGAGCAGTACTTC. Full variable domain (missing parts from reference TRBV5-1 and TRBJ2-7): KAGVTQTPRYLIKTRGQQVTLSCSPISGHRSVSWYQQTPGQGLQFLFEYFSETQRNKGNFPGRFSGRQFSNSRSEMNVSTLELGDSALYLCASSYGGGPDEQYFGPGTRLTVT.

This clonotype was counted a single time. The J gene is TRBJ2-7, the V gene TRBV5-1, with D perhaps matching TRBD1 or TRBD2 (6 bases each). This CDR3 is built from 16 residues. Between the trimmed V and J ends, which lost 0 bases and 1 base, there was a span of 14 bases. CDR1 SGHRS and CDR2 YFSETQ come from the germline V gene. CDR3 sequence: CASSLDWGAGSYEQYF. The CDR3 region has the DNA TGCGCCAGCAGCTTGGATTGGGGGGCAGGGTCCTACGAGCAGTACTTC.

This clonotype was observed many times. The CDR3 here is CASTPRTSTTDTQYF. The CDR3 DNA reads TGTGCCAGCACCCCGAGGACTAGCACCACAGATACGCAGTATTTT. This chain links TRBV11-1 with TRBJ2-3; 8 bases line up with TRBD2. This CDR3 is built from 15 residues. Germline CDR1 is SGHAT and CDR2 is FQDESV (reference sequence). V shed 7 bases, J shed 2 bases, and the junction held 8 bases outside the gene matches.

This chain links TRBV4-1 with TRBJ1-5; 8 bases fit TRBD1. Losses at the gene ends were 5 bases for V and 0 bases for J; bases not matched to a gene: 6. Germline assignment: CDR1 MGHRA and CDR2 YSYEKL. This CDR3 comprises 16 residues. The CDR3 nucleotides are TGCGCCAGCAGCGACAGGGGCGGGGATAGCAATCAGCCCCAGCATTTT. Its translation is CASSDRGGDSNQPQHF.

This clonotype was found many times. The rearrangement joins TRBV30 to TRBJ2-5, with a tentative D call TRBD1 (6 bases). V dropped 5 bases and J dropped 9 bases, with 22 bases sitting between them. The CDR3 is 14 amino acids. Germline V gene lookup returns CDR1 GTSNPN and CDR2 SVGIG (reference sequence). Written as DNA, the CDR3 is TGTGCCTGGGCGAGGACAGCCGAATTTCCGTCCCAGTACTTC. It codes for CAWARTAEFPSQYF.

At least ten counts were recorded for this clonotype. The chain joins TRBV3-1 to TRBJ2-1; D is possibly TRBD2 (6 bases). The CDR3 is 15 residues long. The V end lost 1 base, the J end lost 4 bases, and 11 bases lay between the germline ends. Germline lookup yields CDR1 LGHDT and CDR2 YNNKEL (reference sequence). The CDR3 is CASSQGSGEYNEQFF. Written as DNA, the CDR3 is TGTGCCAGCAGCCAAGGGTCGGGGGAGTACAATGAGCAGTTCTTC.

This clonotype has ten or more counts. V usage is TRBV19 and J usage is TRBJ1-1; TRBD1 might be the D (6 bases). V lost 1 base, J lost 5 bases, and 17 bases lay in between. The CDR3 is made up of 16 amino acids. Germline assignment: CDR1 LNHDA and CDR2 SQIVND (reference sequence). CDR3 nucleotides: TGTGCCAGTAGTATAGCTCGGGCCTTGAGGGGGACTGAAGCTTTCTTT. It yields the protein CASSIARALRGTEAFF.

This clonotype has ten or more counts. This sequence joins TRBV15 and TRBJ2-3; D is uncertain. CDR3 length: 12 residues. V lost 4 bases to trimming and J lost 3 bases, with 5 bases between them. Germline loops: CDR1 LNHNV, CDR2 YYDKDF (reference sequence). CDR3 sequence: CATSIDTDTQYF. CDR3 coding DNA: TGTGCCACCAGCATCGATACAGATACGCAGTATTTT.

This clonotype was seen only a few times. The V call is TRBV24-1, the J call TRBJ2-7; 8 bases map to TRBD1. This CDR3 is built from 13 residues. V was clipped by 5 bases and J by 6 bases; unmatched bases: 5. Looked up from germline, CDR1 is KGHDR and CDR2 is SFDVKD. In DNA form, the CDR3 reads TGTGCCACCAGTGGTATGACAGGGGTCGAGCAGTACTTC. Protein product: CATSGMTGVEQYF.

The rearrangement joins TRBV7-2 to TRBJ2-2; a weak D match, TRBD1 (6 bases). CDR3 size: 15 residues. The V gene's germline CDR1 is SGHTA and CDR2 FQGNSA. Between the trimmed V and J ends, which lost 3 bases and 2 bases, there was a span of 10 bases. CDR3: CASSFTGTNTGELFF. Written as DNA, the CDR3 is TGTGCCAGCAGCTTTACAGGGACCAACACCGGGGAGCTGTTTTTT.

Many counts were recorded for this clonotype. CDR3 nucleotide sequence: TGTGCCAGCAGCCATGTGGCTAGCGGGCCCTACGAGCAGTACTTC. Protein sequence: CASSHVASGPYEQYF. The V gene is TRBV7-9, the J gene TRBJ2-7, with 8 bases aligning to TRBD2. This CDR3 has 15 amino acids. Germline loops: CDR1 SEHNR, CDR2 FQNEAQ (reference sequence). The trim removed 5 bases at V and 2 bases at J, leaving 8 bases unmatched.

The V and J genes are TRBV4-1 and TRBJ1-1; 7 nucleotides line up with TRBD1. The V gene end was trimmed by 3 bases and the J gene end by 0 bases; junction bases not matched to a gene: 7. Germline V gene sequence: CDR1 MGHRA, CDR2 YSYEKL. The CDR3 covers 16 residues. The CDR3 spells CASSQSGQTLNTEAFF. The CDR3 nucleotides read TGCGCCAGCAGCCAGTCGGGACAGACATTGAACACTGAAGCTTTCTTT.

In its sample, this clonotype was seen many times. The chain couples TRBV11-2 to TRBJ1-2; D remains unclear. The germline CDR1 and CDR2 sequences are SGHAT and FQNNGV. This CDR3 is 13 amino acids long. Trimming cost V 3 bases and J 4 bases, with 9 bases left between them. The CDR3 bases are TGTGCCAGCAGCTTTACAAGTTTCTATGGCTACACCTTC. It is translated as CASSFTSFYGYTF.

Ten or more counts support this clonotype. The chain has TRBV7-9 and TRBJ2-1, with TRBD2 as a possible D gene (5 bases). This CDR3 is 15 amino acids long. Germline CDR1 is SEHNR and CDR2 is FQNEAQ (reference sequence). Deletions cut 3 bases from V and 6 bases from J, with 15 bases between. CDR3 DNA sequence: TGTGCCAGCAGCTTTAGAACGGGATCATCCAATGAGCAGTTCTTC. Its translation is CASSFRTGSSNEQFF.